The 18 T cell receptor beta chains given below trace back to one sample, sequenced in a study of cytomegalovirus exposure and HLA in healthy donors. It was with 60 Vbeta and 13 Jbeta primers that the PCR ran. Some clones are missing from TCRdb's copy, which holds only in-frame ones; the method was immunoSEQ multiplex PCR. The sample shows about 280,000 clones, about 87% of them seen only once. Material for sequencing was PBMCs. Every receptor here comes from a woman younger than 35 in good health and CMV-seronegative.

The gene calls are TRBV6-1 and TRBJ1-1, with a possible D match to TRBD1 (5 bases). Germline V CDR1 and CDR2: MNHNS, SASEGT. This CDR3 spans 13 amino acids. The V and J ends lost 6 bases and 1 base respectively, with 9 bases between them. CDR3 coding DNA: TGTGCCAGCAGGGGGGGACCGAACACTGAAGCTTTCTTT. Translated: CASRGGPNTEAFF.

This clone was found once. The chain uses TRBV19 and TRBJ1-1, with D perhaps matching TRBD1 (5 bases). Germline loops: CDR1 LNHDA, CDR2 SQIVND (reference sequence). There are 13 residues in the CDR3. Trimming left V 2 bases short and J 3 bases short, with 7 bases between. The CDR3 coding sequence is TGTGCCAGTAGTATACAGGGCGACACTGAAGCTTTCTTT. This codes for CASSIQGDTEAFF.

This sequence joins TRBV9 and TRBJ1-6; 9 bases map to TRBD1. The CDR3 runs to 15 residues. The junction had 7 bases not matched to a gene; V was cut back by 3 bases and J by 9 bases. Germline V gives CDR1 SGDLS, CDR2 YYNGEE. The CDR3 spells CASSGSGTGSSPLHF. The CDR3 nucleotides are TGTGCCAGCAGCGGTTCCGGGACAGGGTCTTCACCCCTCCACTTT.

The chain has TRBV7-3 and TRBJ2-2; D may be TRBD1 (6 bases). With 1 base removed from V and 0 bases from J, the gap between germline ends came to 9 bases. The CDR3 covers 16 residues. Germline CDR1 is SGHTA and CDR2 is FQGTGA. This CDR3 is CASSLRTGPNTGELFF. Written as DNA, the CDR3 is TGTGCCAGCAGCTTAAGAACAGGGCCGAACACCGGGGAGCTGTTTTTT.

The rearrangement links TRBV9 to TRBJ2-1, with 12 bases matching TRBD2. The CDR3 is made up of 17 amino acids. CDR1 and CDR2 from the germline V gene are SGDLS and YYNGEE. V dropped 0 bases and J dropped 4; count of bases not matched to a gene: 5. The CDR3 sequence: CASSVELAGGQYNEQFF. DNA for the CDR3: TGTGCCAGCAGCGTAGAGCTAGCGGGGGGGCAATACAATGAGCAGTTCTTC.

The chain links TRBV29-1 to TRBJ2-1; 10 nucleotides line up with TRBD2. V lost 7 bases and J lost 8; bases outside the gene matches: 5. The CDR3 sequence is 12 residues long. Germline V gene lookup returns CDR1 SQVTM and CDR2 ANQGSEA. CDR3 region: CSGGLANYEQFF. The CDR3 DNA follows: TGCAGCGGGGGACTAGCGAACTATGAGCAGTTCTTC.

The chain employs TRBV7-6 and TRBJ1-6; D remains unclear. Germline V CDR1 and CDR2: SGHVS, FNYEAQ. V was shortened by 2 bases and J by 9 bases, with 11 bases between the two germline ends. The CDR3 covers 14 residues. Here the CDR3 DNA reads TGTGCCAGCAGCTTATATCAGGTCGGTTCACCCCTCCACTTT. It is translated as CASSLYQVGSPLHF.

The V call is TRBV23-1, the J call TRBJ1-1; D not certain. TRBV23-1 qualifies as an ORF whose function is uncertain. The ends were cut back, 8 bases at V and 1 base at J, with 20 bases in the middle. CDR3 size: 16 residues. The CDR3 bases are TGCGCCAGCGCTGACTTCGAACAAGCGACGAACACTGAAGCTTTCTTT. Encoded protein: CASADFEQATNTEAFF.

V usage is TRBV6-5 and J usage is TRBJ2-2, with D maybe TRBD1 (6 bases). Per germline, CDR1 MNHEY and CDR2 SVGAGI. This CDR3 has 14 residues. V lost 3 bases to trimming and J lost 5 bases, with 10 bases between them. The CDR3 reads CASSYFTGTGELFF. The CDR3 DNA sequence: TGTGCCAGCAGTTATTTTACAGGGACCGGGGAGCTGTTTTTT.

This clone was seen more than once but under ten times. A read error may account for a junction end that differs from germline. This chain links TRBV7-7 with TRBJ1-1, with 7 bases that match TRBD1. The CDR3 is made up of 14 amino acids. Germline values: CDR1 SSHAT, CDR2 FNYEAQ (reference sequence). The CDR3 reads CASSFGQENTEAFF. In nucleotides, the CDR3 is TGTGCTAGCAGTTTCGGACAGGAGAACACTGAAGCTTTCTTT.

The rearrangement uses TRBV4-1 and TRBJ2-3; maybe TRBD2 (6 bases). The germline V gene encodes CDR1 MGHRA and CDR2 YSYEKL. This CDR3 region has 16 residues. V shed 7 bases and J shed 1 base, with 18 bases lying between them. This CDR3 reads CASNRVGGGGTDTQYF. The CDR3 region has the DNA TGCGCCAGCAACCGAGTCGGGGGTGGAGGCACAGATACGCAGTATTTT.

V gene TRBV4-1 combines with J gene TRBJ1-3, with unresolved D. The CDR3 is 16 amino acids. V lost 0 bases and J 9 bases, leaving 18 bases between the germline ends. Germline CDR1 and CDR2: MGHRA and YSYEKL. CDR3 in DNA: TGCGCCAGCAGCCAAGAAGGCGTTTCCCGGAGGAGCACCATATATTTT. It codes for CASSQEGVSRRSTIYF.

The V call is TRBV11-2, the J call TRBJ1-2; 7 positions agree with TRBD1. V shed 1 base and J 7 bases; nucleotides not matched to a gene: 6. The CDR3 consists of 14 residues. CDR1 SGHAT and CDR2 FQNNGV come from the germline V gene. CDR3 in DNA: TGTGCCAGCAGCTTAGTAGGGGGCGCGTTTGGCTACACCTTC. The encoded protein is CASSLVGGAFGYTF. The whole variable domain, filled in from reference TRBV11-2 and TRBJ1-2, reads EAGVAQSPRYKIIEKRQSVAFWCNPISGHATLYWYQQILGQGPKLLIQFQNNGVVDDSQLPKDRFSAERLKGVDSTLKIQPAKLEDSAVYLCASSLVGGAFGYTFGSGTRLTVV.

The V gene is TRBV10-1, the J gene TRBJ2-3; 11 bases map to TRBD2. The CDR3 length is 17 residues. The germline V gene has CDR1 WNHNN and CDR2 SYGVQD (reference sequence). J lost 0 bases, V lost 2 bases, and 4 bases had no gene match. The CDR3 reads CASSETSGGSSTDTQYF. CDR3 nucleotides: TGCGCCAGCAGTGAGACTAGCGGGGGCTCTAGCACAGATACGCAGTATTTT.

V gene TRBV5-1 combines with J gene TRBJ2-2, with D possibly TRBD1 on 5 matching bases. Germline CDR1 is SGHRS and CDR2 is YFSETQ. Trimming took off 6 bases at V and 4 bases at J, with 19 bases between the two ends. The CDR3 has 16 residues. The CDR3 DNA follows: TGCGCCAGCAAGGTTTGGGGCACCCCGGGCACCGGGGAGCTGTTTTTT. This translates into CASKVWGTPGTGELFF. The full variable domain, completed using reference TRBV5-1 and TRBJ2-2, is KAGVTQTPRYLIKTRGQQVTLSCSPISGHRSVSWYQQTPGQGLQFLFEYFSETQRNKGNFPGRFSGRQFSNSRSEMNVSTLELGDSALYLCASKVWGTPGTGELFFGEGSRLTVL.

The V gene is TRBV6-6, the J gene TRBJ2-3; D is perhaps TRBD2 (6 bases). The CDR3 is made up of 16 amino acids. Germline V gene lookup returns CDR1 MNHNY and CDR2 SVGAGI (reference sequence). Trimming stripped 1 base from V and 4 bases from J, with 15 bases between. The CDR3 is CASSYYGTHGPDTQYF. The CDR3 DNA follows: TGTGCCAGCAGTTACTACGGGACTCACGGACCAGATACGCAGTATTTT.

The chain is built from TRBV10-2 and TRBJ2-5; D is uncertain. From germline, CDR1 is WSHSY and CDR2 SAAADI. The ends were cut back, 2 bases at V and 4 bases at J, with 17 bases in the middle. The CDR3 loop spans 16 amino acids. CDR3 DNA sequence: TGCGCCAGCAGTGAGGGCAGTAGCCTAGGATCAGAGACCCAGTACTTC. Amino acid sequence: CASSEGSSLGSETQYF.

V and J are TRBV29-1 and TRBJ2-1; 16 positions agree with TRBD2. CDR1 is SQVTM and CDR2 is ANQGSEA in the germline V gene. This CDR3 region has 14 residues. V shed 6 bases and J 8 bases; nucleotides not matched to a gene: 4. This chain's CDR3 is CSVSGLAGGHEQFF. DNA for the CDR3: TGCAGCGTGTCGGGACTAGCGGGGGGGCATGAGCAGTTCTTC.